One and the same sample provided the 24 T cell receptor beta chains below, sequenced in a study of cytomegalovirus exposure and HLA in healthy donors. The PCR ran on 60 Vbeta and 13 Jbeta primers. TCRdb keeps only in-frame clones here, not all; method: immunoSEQ multiplex PCR. The data contain tens of thousands of clones, under 85% of them singletons. Sequencing was done on a sample of PBMCs. These receptor sequences come from a man aged 25-40 years in good health and CMV-seronegative.

The genes are TRBV28 and TRBJ2-3; tentative D call: TRBD2 (6 bases). The CDR3 loop spans 13 amino acids. The V gene's germline CDR1 is MDHEN and CDR2 SYDVKM. The V gene lost 3 bases and the J gene lost 4 bases, with 8 bases spanning the gap. CDR3 loop: CASSLRGPDTQYF. The CDR3 DNA reads TGTGCCAGCAGTTTGCGGGGTCCAGATACGCAGTATTTT.

This clone has a handful of counts. The chain carries TRBV27 and TRBJ2-1; D possibly corresponds to TRBD2 (5 bases). The CDR3 consists of 12 residues. The germline V gene has CDR1 MNHEY and CDR2 SMNVEV (reference sequence). Trimming stripped 2 bases from V and 6 bases from J, with 5 bases between. The CDR3 loop reads CASSLRGNEQFF. For the CDR3, the DNA is TGTGCCAGCAGTTTACGGGGCAATGAGCAGTTCTTC.

This clone showed up just once. This chain links TRBV2 with TRBJ1-5; D may be TRBD1 (6 bases). V was trimmed by 2 bases and J by 3 bases, leaving 14 bases between them. CDR3 length: 16 amino acids. Germline CDR1 reads SNHLY; CDR2 reads FYNNEI. The DNA of the CDR3 is TGTGCCAGCAGTGAACTGGGCAGGGACACCAATCAGCCCCAGCATTTT. Residues: CASSELGRDTNQPQHF.

The chain has TRBV5-1 and TRBJ2-3, with 8 bases fitting TRBD1. Germline V gives CDR1 SGHRS, CDR2 YFSETQ. Germline trimming cut 5 bases from V and 0 bases from J; bases unmatched to any gene: 5. The CDR3 totals 15 residues. CDR3 in DNA: TGCGCCAGCAGTCTAACAGGGGGAAGCACAGATACGCAGTATTTT. Protein sequence: CASSLTGGSTDTQYF.

This clone came up once. The chain carries TRBV6-1 and TRBJ2-5; D gene unclear. The CDR3 is 12 amino acids. Trimming stripped 2 bases from V and 2 bases from J, with 3 bases between. The germline gives CDR1 MNHNS, CDR2 SASEGT. As DNA, the CDR3 is TGTGCCAGCAGTGAACAGCAAGAGACCCAGTACTTC. Amino acid sequence: CASSEQQETQYF.

J is TRBJ2-6 and V is TRBV2; D might be TRBD1 (6 bases). CDR3 length equals 17 residues. Trimming left V 4 bases short and J 0 bases short, with 13 bases between. Germline V lookup: CDR1 SNHLY, CDR2 FYNNEI. Here the CDR3 reads CASSGQGSSSGANVLTF. DNA for the CDR3: TGTGCCAGCAGTGGTCAGGGGTCCAGCTCTGGGGCCAACGTCCTGACTTTC.

This clone has just a few counts. The genes are TRBV5-4 and TRBJ1-4; tentative D call: TRBD1 (5 bases). Trimming took off 0 bases at V and 7 bases at J, with 13 bases between the two ends. The V gene's germline CDR1 is SGHNT and CDR2 YYREEE (reference sequence). CDR3 length equals 15 residues. CDR3 sequence reads: CASSLATGHGEKLFF. CDR3 nucleotide sequence: TGTGCCAGCAGCTTGGCCACTGGACACGGTGAAAAACTGTTTTTT.

The gene calls are TRBV14 and TRBJ1-5, with 9 bases matching TRBD1. Germline CDR1 SGHDN, CDR2 FVKESK. Unmatched junction bases numbered 1, after V lost 4 bases and J lost 6 bases. CDR3 size: 13 residues. The DNA for the CDR3 is TGTGCCAGCAGCCGACAGGGGGGTCAGCCCCAGCATTTT. It codes for CASSRQGGQPQHF.

The chain has TRBV5-4 and TRBJ2-2; D remains ambiguous. The V gene lost 1 base and the J gene lost 1 base, with 5 bases spanning the gap. Germline V gene lookup returns CDR1 SGHNT and CDR2 YYREEE (reference sequence). This CDR3 has 14 residues. CDR3 residues: CASSLRENTGELFF. CDR3 nucleotides: TGTGCCAGCAGCTTGAGAGAGAACACCGGGGAGCTGTTTTTT.

The V gene is TRBV6-1, the J gene TRBJ2-2; D possibly corresponds to TRBD2 (5 bases). The germline V gene has CDR1 MNHNS and CDR2 SASEGT. The CDR3 contains 14 residues. The germline V and J ends were trimmed by 0 bases and 12 bases, with 14 bases remaining between them. The CDR3 loop is CASSEAPDSGKLFF. CDR3 DNA sequence: TGTGCCAGCAGTGAAGCGCCGGATTCGGGAAAGCTGTTTTTT.

The chain links TRBV28 to TRBJ1-1, with 12 bases fitting TRBD1. The length of the CDR3 is 16 residues. Germline CDR1 MDHEN, CDR2 SYDVKM. J was trimmed by 1 base and V by 7 bases; bases with no gene match: 7. CDR3 DNA: TGTGCCAGCATCCCGGGACAGGGGGCGTGGAACACTGAAGCTTTCTTT. Amino acid sequence: CASIPGQGAWNTEAFF.

The CDR3 bases are TGTGCCAGCAGTTTGGGGGCTTGGACAGATACGCAGTATTTT. Translation: CASSLGAWTDTQYF. The chain links TRBV27 to TRBJ2-3; weak D call: TRBD1 (6 bases). This CDR3 region has 14 residues. Germline loops: CDR1 MNHEY, CDR2 SMNVEV (reference sequence). Trimming shortened V by 3 bases and J by 3 bases, and 10 bases separated the two germline ends.

This chain joins TRBV6-6 and TRBJ1-6; TRBD1 matches 8 bases. CDR3 length equals 14 residues. V trimming: 6 bases; J trimming: 8 bases; junction bases outside the gene matches: 6. Germline values: CDR1 MNHNY, CDR2 SVGAGI (reference sequence). For the CDR3, the DNA is TGTGCCAGCAGCCGGACAGGGTCTTATTCACCCCTCCACTTT. It yields the protein CASSRTGSYSPLHF.

This sequence joins TRBV2 and TRBJ1-5; D not resolved. CDR3 size: 12 residues. CDR1 SNHLY and CDR2 FYNNEI come from the germline V gene. V lost 9 bases, J lost 0 bases, and 6 bases lay in between. Here the CDR3 reads CASSYSNQPQHF. In DNA form, the CDR3 reads TGTGCCAGTAGTTATAGCAATCAGCCCCAGCATTTT.

The V call is TRBV30, the J call TRBJ1-2; TRBD1 matches at 11 bases. V was pared by 2 bases and J by 4 bases, with 6 bases of the junction left unmatched. CDR1 GTSNPN and CDR2 SVGIG come from the germline V gene (reference sequence). The CDR3 consists of 15 residues. The CDR3 nucleotides are TGTGCCTGGAGTCCCGGGACAGGGGGTTTCTATGGCTACACCTTC. This gives the protein CAWSPGTGGFYGYTF.

The chain uses TRBV30 and TRBJ1-4; D gene unclear. In germline, CDR1 is GTSNPN, CDR2 SVGIG (reference sequence). Trimming pared 0 bases from V and 8 bases from J, leaving 7 bases between. This CDR3 region has 12 residues. CDR3 residues: CAWSVLREKLFF. The CDR3 nucleotides read TGTGCCTGGAGTGTACTTCGGGAAAAACTGTTTTTT.

This chain links TRBV7-2 with TRBJ1-3, with 10 nucleotides matching TRBD1. The CDR3 has 14 amino acids. The trim removed 5 bases at V and 8 bases at J, leaving 6 bases unmatched. Germline loops: CDR1 SGHTA, CDR2 FQGNSA. CDR3 amino acids: CASSLRDRGDTIYF. The DNA for the CDR3 is TGTGCCAGCAGCCTGCGGGACAGGGGAGACACCATATATTTT.

The chain links TRBV5-4 to TRBJ1-2; D unclear. The CDR3 has 13 residues. Germline assignment: CDR1 SGHNT and CDR2 YYREEE (reference sequence). Trimming removed 4 bases at V and 8 bases at J, with 15 bases between. DNA for the CDR3: TGTGCCAGCAGCAACCTTAGGACTGGCGGCTACACCTTC. It encodes CASSNLRTGGYTF.

V usage is TRBV7-7 and J usage is TRBJ2-5, with D uncertain. Deletions cut 1 base from V and 2 bases from J, with 14 bases between. CDR1 and CDR2 from the germline V gene are SSHAT and FNYEAQ (reference sequence). This CDR3 spans 16 amino acids. CDR3 loop: CASSLGVAVLQETQYF. Written as DNA, the CDR3 is TGTGCCAGCAGCTTAGGAGTAGCAGTCCTTCAAGAGACCCAGTACTTC.

This chain uses TRBV5-5 with TRBJ1-4; D is uncertain. The germline gives CDR1 SGHKS, CDR2 YYEKEE (reference sequence). This CDR3 has 17 residues. The V and J ends lost 1 base and 0 bases respectively, with 13 bases between them. CDR3 DNA: TGTGCCAGCAGCTTGCCCACTACGCCTGCAACTAATGAAAAACTGTTTTTT. This sequence encodes CASSLPTTPATNEKLFF.

This rearrangement joins TRBV11-2 to TRBJ1-6; TRBD1 aligns across 10 bases. V shed 1 base and J 8 bases; nucleotides not matched to a gene: 2. The CDR3 consists of 15 residues. Germline CDR1 and CDR2: SGHAT and FQNNGV. The CDR3, as DNA: TGTGCCAGCAGCTTAGCAGGGACAGGGGATTCACCCCTCCACTTT. This encodes CASSLAGTGDSPLHF.

This sequence joins TRBV6-5 and TRBJ1-1; no firm D call. Germline lookup yields CDR1 MNHEY and CDR2 SVGAGI. Trimming took off 0 bases at V and 0 bases at J, with 5 bases between the two ends. The CDR3 contains 14 residues. The CDR3 protein is CASSYSPVNTEAFF. Written as DNA, the CDR3 is TGTGCCAGCAGTTACTCCCCAGTGAACACTGAAGCTTTCTTT.

This clone showed up just once. The J gene is TRBJ2-3, the V gene TRBV11-2; the D gene is possibly TRBD1 (6 bases). The CDR3 is 12 amino acids. The V end was cut by 5 bases, the J end by 6 bases, with 9 bases between. Germline V lookup: CDR1 SGHAT, CDR2 FQNNGV. In nucleotides, the CDR3 is TGTGCCAGCAGCCAGGGGTCCGATACGCAGTATTTT. This encodes CASSQGSDTQYF.

This clone has just a few counts. V usage is TRBV2 and J usage is TRBJ2-7, with TRBD1 matching 11 bases. Looked up from germline, CDR1 is SNHLY and CDR2 is FYNNEI. CDR3 length equals 15 residues. After removal of 8 bases from V and 5 bases from J, the junction contained 11 bases not matched to a gene. CDR3 protein: CASGMDRGPKNEQYF. The DNA of the CDR3 is TGTGCCAGCGGGATGGACAGGGGGCCGAAGAACGAGCAGTACTTC.